This T cell receptor (beta chain) was profiled in a study of shared clonotypes between healthy human individuals. CD45RO negativity and positive selection for CCR7 defined naive CD8 cells, a population that excluded terminally differentiated effector memory CD45RA+ cells. Trimming pared 3 bases from V and 1 base from J, leaving 10 bases between. Germline-derived CDR1 and CDR2 are SGHNT and YYREEE (reference sequence). CDR3 length: 14 amino acids. This clone was seen once. Method: immunoSEQ multiplex PCR; TCRdb's copy keeps in-frame clones and lacks some. Here the sample spans just over 2,000,000 clones, just under 95% being singletons.

Sequenced: naive CD8+ T cells sorted from blood. The chain combines TRBV5-4 with TRBJ1-2; the D gene is possibly TRBD1 (5 bases). The clonotype comes from a man between 18 and 29 years old in good health. CDR3 coding DNA: TGTGCCAGCAGCTACCGGGACGGTAACTATGGCTACACCTTC. Translating it yields CASSYRDGNYGYTF.